This T cell receptor beta chain derives from a study of CD8+CD57+ T cells in acquired aplastic anemia. TCR beta VDJ combinations and CDR3 sequences were profiled from genomic DNA. TCRdb processed the reads anew with MiXCR; each CDR3 protein has one entry. The sample contains 150,000 to 170,000 distinct CDR3 sequences, around half of which appear only once. Germline V gives CDR1 MNHEY, CDR2 SVGEGT. V gave up 6 bases and J gave up 4 bases; unmatched junction bases: 7. The CDR3 is 14 residues long. It was patients with CD8+CD57+ cell expansion by flow cytometry who were chosen for sequencing. This clonotype was counted ten times or more.

The chain employs TRBV6-2 or TRBV6-3 and TRBJ2-5, with 8 bases lining up with TRBD2. Material: sorted CD4+, CD8+, or CD8+CD57+ T cells (not recorded which) from PBMCs. The receptor comes from a human donor with aplastic anemia. CDR3: CASRRAGGRETQYF. The DNA for the CDR3 is TGTGCCAGCAGAAGGGCGGGGGGAAGAGAGACCCAGTACTTC.